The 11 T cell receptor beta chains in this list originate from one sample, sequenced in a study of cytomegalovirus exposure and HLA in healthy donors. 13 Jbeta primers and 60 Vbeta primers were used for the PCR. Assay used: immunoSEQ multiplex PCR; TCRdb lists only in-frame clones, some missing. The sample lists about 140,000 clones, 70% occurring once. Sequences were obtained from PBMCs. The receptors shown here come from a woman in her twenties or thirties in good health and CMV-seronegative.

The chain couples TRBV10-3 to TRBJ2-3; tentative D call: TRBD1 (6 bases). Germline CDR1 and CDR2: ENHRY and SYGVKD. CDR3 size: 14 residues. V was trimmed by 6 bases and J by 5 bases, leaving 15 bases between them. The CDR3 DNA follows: TGTGCCATCAGGTTTGGACAGACTGGAGATACGCAGTATTTT. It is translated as CAIRFGQTGDTQYF.

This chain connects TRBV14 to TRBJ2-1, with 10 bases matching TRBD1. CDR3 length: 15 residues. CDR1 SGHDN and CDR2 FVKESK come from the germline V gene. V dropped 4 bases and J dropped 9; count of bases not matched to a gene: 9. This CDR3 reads CASSLLGQGEIEQFF. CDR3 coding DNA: TGTGCCAGCAGCCTCTTAGGACAGGGGGAGATTGAGCAGTTCTTC.

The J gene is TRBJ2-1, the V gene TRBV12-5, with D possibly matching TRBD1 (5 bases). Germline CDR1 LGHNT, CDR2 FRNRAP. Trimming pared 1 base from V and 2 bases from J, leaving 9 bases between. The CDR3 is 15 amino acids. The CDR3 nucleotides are TGTGCTAGTGGTTTGGGACAGTCAGCCTACAATGAGCAGTTCTTC. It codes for CASGLGQSAYNEQFF. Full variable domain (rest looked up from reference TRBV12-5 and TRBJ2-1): DARVTQTPRHKVTEMGQEVTMRCQPILGHNTVFWYRQTMMQGLELLAYFRNRAPLDDSGMPKDRFSAEMPDATLATLKIQPSEPRDSAVYFCASGLGQSAYNEQFFGPGTRLTVL.

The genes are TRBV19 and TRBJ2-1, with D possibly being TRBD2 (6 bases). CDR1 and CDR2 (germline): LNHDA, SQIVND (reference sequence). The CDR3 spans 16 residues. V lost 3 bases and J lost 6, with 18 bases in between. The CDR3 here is CASSIEDYMSVNEQFF. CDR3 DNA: TGTGCCAGTAGTATCGAGGACTATATGAGCGTCAATGAGCAGTTCTTC.

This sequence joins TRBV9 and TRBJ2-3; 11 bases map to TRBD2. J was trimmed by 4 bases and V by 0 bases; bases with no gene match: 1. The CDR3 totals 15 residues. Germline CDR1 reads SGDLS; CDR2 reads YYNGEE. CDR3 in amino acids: CASSVAGLAADTQYF. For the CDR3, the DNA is TGTGCCAGCAGCGTAGCGGGACTAGCGGCAGATACGCAGTATTTT.

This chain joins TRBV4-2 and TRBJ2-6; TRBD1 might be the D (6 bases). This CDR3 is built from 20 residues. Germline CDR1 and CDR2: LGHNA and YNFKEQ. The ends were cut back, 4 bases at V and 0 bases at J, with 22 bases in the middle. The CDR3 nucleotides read TGTGCCAGCAGCCCCGCGTCGTTTGGGGGCGCGGGCTCTGGGGCCAACGTCCTGACTTTC. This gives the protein CASSPASFGGAGSGANVLTF.

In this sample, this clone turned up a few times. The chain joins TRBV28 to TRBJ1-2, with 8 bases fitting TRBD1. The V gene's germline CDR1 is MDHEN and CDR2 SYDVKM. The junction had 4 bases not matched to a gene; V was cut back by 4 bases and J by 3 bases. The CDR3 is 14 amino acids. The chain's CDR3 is CASSSGGADYGYTF. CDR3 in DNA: TGTGCCAGCAGTTCAGGGGGCGCGGACTATGGCTACACCTTC.

The CDR3 region has the DNA TGTGCCAGCTCACCCGGAGCAGGGTTGATCTACGAGCAGTACGTC. It specifies CASSPGAGLIYEQYV. This chain joins TRBV18 and TRBJ2-7, with a weak D call TRBD1 (5 bases). V was cut by 3 bases and J by 3 bases, with 15 bases left in between. Germline loops: CDR1 KGHSH, CDR2 LQKENI. The CDR3 is 15 residues long.

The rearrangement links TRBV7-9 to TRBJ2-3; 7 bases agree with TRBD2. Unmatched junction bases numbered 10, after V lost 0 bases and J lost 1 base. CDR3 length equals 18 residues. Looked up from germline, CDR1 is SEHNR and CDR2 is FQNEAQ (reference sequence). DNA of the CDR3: TGTGCCAGCAGCTTAGCCCCAGCGGGATATCGCGGCACAGATACGCAGTATTTT. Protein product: CASSLAPAGYRGTDTQYF. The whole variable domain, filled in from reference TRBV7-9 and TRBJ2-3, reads DTGVSQNPRHKITKRGQNVTFRCDPISEHNRLYWYRQTLGQGPEFLTYFQNEAQLEKSRLLSDRFSAERPKGSFSTLEIQRTEQGDSAMYLCASSLAPAGYRGTDTQYFGPGTRLTVL.

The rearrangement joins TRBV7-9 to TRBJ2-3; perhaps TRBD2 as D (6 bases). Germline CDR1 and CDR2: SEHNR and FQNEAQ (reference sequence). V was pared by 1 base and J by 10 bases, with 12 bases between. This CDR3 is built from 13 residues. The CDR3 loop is CASSLGGTPPQYF. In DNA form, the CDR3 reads TGTGCCAGCAGCTTAGGGGGGACTCCTCCGCAGTATTTT.

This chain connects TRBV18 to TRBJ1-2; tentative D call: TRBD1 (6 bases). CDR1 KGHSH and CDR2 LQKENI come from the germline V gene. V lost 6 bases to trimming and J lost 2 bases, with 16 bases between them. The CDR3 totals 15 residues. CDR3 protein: CASSPPQGSNYGYTF. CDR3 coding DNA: TGTGCCAGCTCCCCTCCCCAGGGGTCAAACTATGGCTACACCTTC.